A single sample is the source of the 9 T cell receptor delta chains below, sequenced in a study of TRDV2 sequences in healthy donors. TCRdb reapplied CATT to the PCR reads. Altogether some 1,600 delta-chain clones are present, around 15% being singletons, with the ten largest covering around 60%. The specimen was Vd2+ gamma-delta T cells from blood. Receptors were obtained from a human donor in good health.

The rearrangement links TRDV2 to TRDJ1; 10 bases are shared with TRDD3. V dropped 0 bases and J dropped 4; count of bases not matched to a gene: 4. Germline lookup yields CDR1 GEAIGNYY and CDR2 EKD. The length of the CDR3 is 15 residues. CDR3 protein: CACDTLGDRDDKLIF. The CDR3, as DNA: TGTGCCTGTGACACCCTGGGGGATAGGGACGATAAACTCATCTTT.

Comments on this clone: This probably arose from a read error, given a far larger clone one base away. This chain joins TRDV2 and TRDJ1, with a tentative D call TRDD3 (5 bases). Trimming shortened V by 3 bases and J by 0 bases, and 40 bases separated the two germline ends. Germline assignment: CDR1 GEAIGNYY and CDR2 EKD. The CDR3 is 24 residues long. The CDR3 sequence is CACDPLPPNVKEDIHGRDTDKLIF. CDR3 nucleotides: TGTGCCTGTGACCCCTTACCTCCCAACGTCAAAGAGGATATTCATGGGAGGGACACCGATAAACTCATCTTT.

To note about this clone: A read error is likely here: a far larger clone is one base away. V usage is TRDV2 and J usage is TRDJ3, with TRDD3 matching over 13 bases. V shed 0 bases and J 0 bases; nucleotides not matched to a gene: 7. The CDR3 runs to 21 residues. CDR1 and CDR2 (germline): GEAIGNYY, EKD. The CDR3 DNA follows: TGTGCCTGTGACACCTTACTGGGGGATACGCAAAGCTCCTGGGACACCCGACAGATGTTTTTC. Protein: CACDTLLGDTQSSWDTRQMFF.

By frequency in the sample, this clone is hyperexpanded. Other nucleotide sequences from this sample produce the same CDR3. V gene TRDV2 combines with J gene TRDJ1, with 12 bases identical to TRDD3. Germline CDR1 GEAIGNYY, CDR2 EKD. The trim removed 3 bases at V and 2 bases at J, leaving 18 bases unmatched. The CDR3 runs 20 residues. CDR3 protein: CACDPVVLGDTRGETDKLIF. The CDR3 DNA is TGTGCCTGTGACCCGGTTGTACTGGGGGATACCCGTGGGGAGACCGATAAACTCATCTTT.

This clone was seen at least ten times. This chain connects TRDV2 to TRDJ1, with 7 nucleotides matching TRDD3. The trim removed 3 bases at V and 4 bases at J, leaving 19 bases unmatched. The CDR3 is made up of 18 amino acids. Per germline, CDR1 GEAIGNYY and CDR2 EKD. This chain's CDR3 is CACDDVGRSGGSSDKLIF. In DNA form, the CDR3 reads TGTGCCTGTGACGACGTGGGTCGGTCGGGGGGATCCAGCGATAAACTCATCTTT.

This clone appeared a few times. This chain connects TRDV2 to TRDJ3, with TRDD3 matching over 11 bases. CDR1 is GEAIGNYY and CDR2 is EKD in the germline V gene. The CDR3 covers 21 residues. V lost 3 bases to trimming and J lost 0 bases; unmatched junction nucleotides: 12. The CDR3 spells CACDLISGGYLSSWDTRQMFF. CDR3 DNA sequence: TGTGCCTGTGACTTAATTTCTGGGGGATACCTGAGCTCCTGGGACACCCGACAGATGTTTTTC.

Concerning this clone itself: TCRdb shows a much larger clone's protein in place of this DNA's translation, and the two differ at residue 8, likely through a read error; the protein shown is translated from the DNA. This chain uses TRDV2 with TRDJ1; 9 bases map to TRDD3. V lost 1 base and J lost 1; bases outside the gene matches: 12. CDR3 length: 18 residues. Germline CDR1 is GEAIGNYY and CDR2 is EKD. The CDR3 bases are TGTGCCTGTGACACTCTGCGTCGGACTGGGGGACCCACCGATAAACTCATCTTT. Its protein is CACDTLRRTGGPTDKLIF.

In its sample, this clone was seen once. This chain joins TRDV2 and TRDJ3, with D perhaps TRDD3 (6 bases). CDR3 length equals 19 residues. V was clipped by 4 bases and J by 0 bases, with 18 bases between them. Germline loops: CDR1 GEAIGNYY, CDR2 EKD. The CDR3: CACDPVGGSGSWDTRQMFF. DNA for the CDR3: TGTGCCTGTGATCCCGTGGGGGGTTCTGGCTCCTGGGACACCCGACAGATGTTTTTC.

This rearrangement joins TRDV2 to TRDJ1, with TRDD3 matching 10 bases. Per the germline V gene, CDR1 is GEAIGNYY and CDR2 is EKD. With 4 bases clipped from V and 0 bases from J, the junction kept 19 bases outside the gene matches. There are 20 residues in the CDR3. CDR3: CACERLSLGDTVSYTDKLIF. The CDR3 region has the DNA TGTGCCTGTGAGCGGCTCTCCTTGGGGGATACAGTATCGTACACCGATAAACTCATCTTT.